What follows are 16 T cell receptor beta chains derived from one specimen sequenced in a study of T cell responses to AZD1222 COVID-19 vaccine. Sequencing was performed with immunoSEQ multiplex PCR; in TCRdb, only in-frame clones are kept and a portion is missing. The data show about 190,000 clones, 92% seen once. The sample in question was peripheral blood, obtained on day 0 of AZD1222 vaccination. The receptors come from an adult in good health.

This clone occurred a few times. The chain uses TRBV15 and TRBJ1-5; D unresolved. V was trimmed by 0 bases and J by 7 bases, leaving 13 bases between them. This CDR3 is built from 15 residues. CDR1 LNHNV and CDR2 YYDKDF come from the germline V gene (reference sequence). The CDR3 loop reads CATSRDRANGQPQHF. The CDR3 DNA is TGTGCCACCAGCAGAGATAGGGCGAACGGGCAGCCCCAGCATTTT.

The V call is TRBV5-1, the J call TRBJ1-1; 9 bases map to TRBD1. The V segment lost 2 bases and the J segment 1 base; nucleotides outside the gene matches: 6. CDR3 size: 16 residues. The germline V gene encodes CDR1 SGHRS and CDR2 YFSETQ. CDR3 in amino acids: CASSFIGTGTNTEAFF. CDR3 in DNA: TGCGCCAGCAGCTTTATAGGGACAGGGACGAACACTGAAGCTTTCTTT.

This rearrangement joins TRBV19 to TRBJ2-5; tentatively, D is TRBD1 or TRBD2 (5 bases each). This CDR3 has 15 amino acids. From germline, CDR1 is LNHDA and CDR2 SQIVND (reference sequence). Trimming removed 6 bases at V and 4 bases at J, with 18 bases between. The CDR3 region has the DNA TGTGCCAGTAGCCGAGCAGGGAGATGGAGAGAGACCCAGTACTTC. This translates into CASSRAGRWRETQYF.

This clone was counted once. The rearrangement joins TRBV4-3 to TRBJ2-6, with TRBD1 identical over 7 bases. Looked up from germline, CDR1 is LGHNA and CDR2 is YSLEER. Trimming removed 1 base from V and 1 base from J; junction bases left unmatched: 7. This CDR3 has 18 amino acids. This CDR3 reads CASSQGIGGLSGANVLTF. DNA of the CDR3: TGCGCCAGCAGCCAAGGAATAGGGGGCTTATCTGGGGCCAACGTCCTGACTTTC.

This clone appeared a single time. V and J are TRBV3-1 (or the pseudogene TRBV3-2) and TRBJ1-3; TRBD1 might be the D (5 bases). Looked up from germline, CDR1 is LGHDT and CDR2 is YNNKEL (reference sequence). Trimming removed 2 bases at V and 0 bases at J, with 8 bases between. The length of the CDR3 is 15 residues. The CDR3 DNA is TGTGCCAGCAGCCAATCGACAGTCTCTGGAAACACCATATATTTT. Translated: CASSQSTVSGNTIYF.

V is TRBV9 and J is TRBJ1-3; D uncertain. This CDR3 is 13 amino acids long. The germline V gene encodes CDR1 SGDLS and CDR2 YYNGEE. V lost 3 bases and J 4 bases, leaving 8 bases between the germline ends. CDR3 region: CASSALGGNTIYF. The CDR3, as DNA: TGTGCCAGCAGCGCCCTCGGAGGAAACACCATATATTTT. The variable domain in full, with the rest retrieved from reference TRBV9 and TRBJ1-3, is DSGVTQTPKHLITATGQRVTLRCSPRSGDLSVYWYQQSLDQGLQFLIQYYNGEERAKGNILERFSAQQFPDLHSELNLSSLELGDSALYFCASSALGGNTIYFGEGSWLTVV.

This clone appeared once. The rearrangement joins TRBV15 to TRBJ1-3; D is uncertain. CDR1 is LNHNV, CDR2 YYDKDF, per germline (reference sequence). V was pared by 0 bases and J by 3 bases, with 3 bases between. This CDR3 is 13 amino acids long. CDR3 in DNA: TGTGCCACCAGCAGAGACCATGGAAACACCATATATTTT. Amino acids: CATSRDHGNTIYF.

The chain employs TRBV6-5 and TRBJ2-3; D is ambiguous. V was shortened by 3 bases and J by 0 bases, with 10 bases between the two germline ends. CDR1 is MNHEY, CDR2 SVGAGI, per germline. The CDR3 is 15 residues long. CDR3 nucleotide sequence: TGTGCCAGCAGTTATTTGGGGTTTAGCACAGATACGCAGTATTTT. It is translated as CASSYLGFSTDTQYF.

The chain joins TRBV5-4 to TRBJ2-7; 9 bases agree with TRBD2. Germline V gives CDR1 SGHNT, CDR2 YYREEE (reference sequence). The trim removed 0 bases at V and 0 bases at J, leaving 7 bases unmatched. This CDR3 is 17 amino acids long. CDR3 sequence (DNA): TGTGCCAGCAGCTTGGATTTTAGCGGGGGTATCTCCTACGAGCAGTACTTC. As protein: CASSLDFSGGISYEQYF.

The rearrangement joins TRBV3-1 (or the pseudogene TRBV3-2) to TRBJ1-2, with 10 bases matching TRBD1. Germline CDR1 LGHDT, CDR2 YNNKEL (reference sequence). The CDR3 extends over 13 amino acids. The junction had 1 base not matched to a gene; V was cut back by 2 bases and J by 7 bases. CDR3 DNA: TGTGCCAGCAGCCAAAGGGACAGGGGTGGCTACACCTTC. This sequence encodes CASSQRDRGGYTF.

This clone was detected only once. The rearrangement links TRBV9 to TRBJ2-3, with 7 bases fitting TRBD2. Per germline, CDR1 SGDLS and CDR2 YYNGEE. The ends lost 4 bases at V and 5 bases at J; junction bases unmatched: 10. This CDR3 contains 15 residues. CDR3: CASSFQSGTGDTQYF. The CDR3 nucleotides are TGTGCCAGCAGCTTTCAGAGCGGGACGGGAGATACGCAGTATTTT.

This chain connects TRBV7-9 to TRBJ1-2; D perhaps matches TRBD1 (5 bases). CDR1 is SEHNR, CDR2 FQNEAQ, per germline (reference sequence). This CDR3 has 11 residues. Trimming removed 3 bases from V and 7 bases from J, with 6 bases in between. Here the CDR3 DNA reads TGTGCCAGCAGCTTGGGGCTTGGCTACACCTTC. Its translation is CASSLGLGYTF.

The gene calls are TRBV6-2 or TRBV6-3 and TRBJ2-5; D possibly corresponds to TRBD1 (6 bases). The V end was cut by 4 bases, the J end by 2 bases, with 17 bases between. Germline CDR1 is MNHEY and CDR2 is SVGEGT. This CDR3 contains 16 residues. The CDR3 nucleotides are TGTGCCAGCAGTTCTCCTAGACAGGCAACGCAAGAGACCCAGTACTTC. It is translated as CASSSPRQATQETQYF.

CDR3 protein: CASSPGGRDSPLHF. CDR3 in DNA: TGTGCCAGCAGTCCCGGGGGCCGAGATTCACCCCTCCACTTT. The V call is TRBV25-1, the J call TRBJ1-6; the D gene is possibly TRBD1 (6 bases). The germline CDR1 and CDR2 sequences are MGHDK and SYGVNS. This CDR3 contains 14 residues. Trimming left V 5 bases short and J 8 bases short, with 13 bases between.

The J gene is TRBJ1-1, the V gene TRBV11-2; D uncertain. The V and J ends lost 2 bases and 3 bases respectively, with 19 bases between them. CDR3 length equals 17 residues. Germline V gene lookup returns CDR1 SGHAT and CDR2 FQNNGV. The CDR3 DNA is TGTGCCAGCAGCTTACTCGGGAGCCAACGAATTTACACTGAAGCTTTCTTT. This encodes CASSLLGSQRIYTEAFF.

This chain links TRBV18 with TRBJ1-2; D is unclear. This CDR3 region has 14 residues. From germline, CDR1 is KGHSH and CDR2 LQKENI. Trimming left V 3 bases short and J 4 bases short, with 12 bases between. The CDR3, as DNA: TGTGCCAGCTCACCGAGAGCAGGATCCTATGGCTACACCTTC. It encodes CASSPRAGSYGYTF.